Given below is one T cell receptor (beta chain) in context. What this receptor recognizes is not known. The sample holds no much larger clone one base away, and base qualities are not on file. Separate from the roughly 630-subject first cohort, the validation cohort of 90 to 150 subjects was the group to which the donors belonged. The data were taken from a study of cytomegalovirus exposure and HLA in healthy donors (dated by TCRdb to between 2016 and 2019). Looking at the study overall: According to a later analysis, the 120 or so validation repertoires were produced on the same platform as the 666 repertoires of the first cohort. The study aimed to test whether signatures of past pathogen exposure could be identified by cataloging public T cell receptors. In addition to the first cohort of hundreds of subjects, a separate validation cohort of 120 different subjects was used. To predict cytomegalovirus infection status, the study brought together high-throughput TCR immunosequencing, statistical association of individual TCRs with disease status, and machine learning. Broader findings and caveats from the paper: Subsequent analysis determined that TCRs grouped into clusters in the first cohort also showed a tendency toward co-occurrence across the 90 to 150 validation repertoires, and approximately 93% of cluster scores exceeded 0. Most TCR sequences were seen in very few donors, while some public TCRs were found in many individuals. The classifier was reported to diagnose cytomegalovirus status with high specificity and sensitivity in both the original cohort and the validation cohort. A later analysis lacked HLA typing for the validation cohort, so it scored co-occurrence in that cohort across all 120 or so repertoires. A few of the identified cytomegalovirus-associated TCR beta chains were confirmed in vitro to be specific for cytomegalovirus antigens. The authors suggested that the approach could potentially be extended to other disease states and immunological phenotypes. In the study, 150 to 200 TCR beta chains were listed as associated with cytomegalovirus.

The library came from the immunoSEQ multiplex PCR assay. From the authors' description of their analysis: A statistical classification framework was built to diagnose cytomegalovirus status from the catalog of TCR beta chain sequences. TCRdb re-hosts the immuneACCESS table, in-frame sequences only. Its copies lack some clones; in the studies checked, an unresolved V gene accounts for under half of them, and the cause for the rest is not known. The D gene and trimming were derived from the DNA, and the V and J assignments and clone size from that table. The sample profile shows fewer than 120,000 clones; about nine tenths of them were found once. The ten largest clones add up to around 1.8% of the sample. CDR1 and CDR2 (SNHLY, FYNNEI) derive from the germline V gene. The CDR3 numbers 14 residues from cysteine through phenylalanine. The retained sequence is limited to the CDR3, 42 bases, with the frame set at the first base. Trimming leaves V shorter by 4 bases and J shorter by 13 bases, with the junction holding 7 bases beyond the gene matches.

The source of this sequence is a young woman in good health and CMV-seronegative. Sequencing used PBMCs. The chain joins TRBV2 to TRBJ1-6; TRBD1 lines up with 10 middle nucleotides. The CDR3 reads CASSGTGGDGPLHF. At the DNA level, the sequence is TGTGCCAGCAGTGGGACAGGGGGGGATGGGCCCCTCCACTTT. The reference TRBV2 and TRBJ1-6 proteins fill in what lies around the CDR3, so the full variable domain reads EPEVTQTPSHQVTQMGQEVILRCVPISNHLYFYWYRQILGQKVEFLVSFYNNEISEKSEIFDDQFSVERPDGSNFTLKIRSTKLEDSAMYFCASSGTGGDGPLHFGNGTRLTVT.